This is a list of T cell receptor beta chains from one sample in a study of radiation and T cells in renal cell carcinoma. The protocol was immunoSEQ multiplex PCR, while the TCRdb copy is restricted to in-frame clones and leaves out a portion. The table includes around 78,000 clones, about nine tenths detected once. The sample was blood, taken from a patient whose treatment included radiotherapy and nephrectomy. The source is an older woman with renal cell carcinoma. The CDR3 runs from the conserved cysteine through the conserved F or W.

V,J,CDR3
TRBV7-3,TRBJ2-2,CASSMRNTGELFF
TRBV30,TRBJ1-2,CAWLSVRDGYTF
TRBV19,TRBJ1-6,CASSTSQSSYNSPLHF
TRBV28,TRBJ2-1,CASRDGDMYNEQFF
TRBV28,TRBJ1-5,CASSLWGGGSNQPQHF
TRBV5-4,TRBJ1-2,CASRWTGGSYGYTF
TRBV6-5,TRBJ2-7,CASKPGGHEQYF
TRBV15,TRBJ2-6,CATSLRGTGANVLTF
TRBV19,TRBJ2-1,CASSIGLYNEQFF
TRBV21-1,TRBJ2-7,CASTLMPLYEQYF
TRBV9,TRBJ2-3,CASSVADGVGWDTQYF
TRBV2,TRBJ2-7,CASSEAVTRADEQYF
TRBV15,TRBJ2-4,CATTQSRGWAKNIQYF
TRBV4-1,TRBJ2-1,CASSQDDVGLAGGNNEQFF
TRBV20-1,TRBJ2-7,CSAPDYEQYF
TRBV11-3,TRBJ1-6,CTSSLDLSSPLHF
TRBV7-3,TRBJ2-7,CASSLSWGGPYEQYF
TRBV5-6,TRBJ2-2,CASSRGQGRAGELFF
TRBV5-4,TRBJ1-2,CASSLEGVGANYGYTF
TRBV27,TRBJ1-4,CASSLFGLANEKLFF
TRBV10-3,TRBJ2-1,CAISEFPSSYNEQFF
TRBV11-2,TRBJ2-1,CASSLERGGYNEQFF
TRBV2,TRBJ2-1,CASREAGWSYNEQFF
TRBV7-2,TRBJ2-5,CASSLARAQETQYF
TRBV27,TRBJ1-2,CASSPGFGYTF
TRBV7-9,TRBJ1-2,CAGSEVANYGYTF
TRBV4-3,TRBJ1-1,CASSQTQGYTEAFF
TRBV7-6,TRBJ2-7,CASSSGGSSYEQYF
TRBV28,TRBJ2-6,CASRWTGFSSGANVLTF
TRBV2,TRBJ1-5,CASSPNPTGAGSNQPQHF
TRBV19,TRBJ1-1,CASIRRSEAFF
TRBV6-1,TRBJ2-7,CASSGTWSSYEQYF
TRBV13,TRBJ1-1,CASSSQGGTEAFF
TRBV7-2,TRBJ2-5,CASSSGGQQETQYF
TRBV15,TRBJ2-2,CATSIQGAGELFF
TRBV9,TRBJ2-7,CASSSRTGLNEQYF
TRBV30,TRBJ1-5,CAWSHRGRDQPQHF
TRBV18,TRBJ1-4,CASSPGQGDDEKLFF
TRBV6-5,TRBJ1-2,CASSRTGSNGYTF
TRBV19,TRBJ1-2,CASRWDRSANYGYTF
TRBV28,TRBJ1-3,CASGSGTVSGNTIYF
TRBV15,TRBJ2-3,CATSRGGNRGGADTQYF
TRBV7-9,TRBJ1-6,CASSLQGGNSPLHF
TRBV12-5,TRBJ2-5,CASGLVHGGKETQYF
TRBV6-5,TRBJ1-1,CASSLRTGVKAEAFF
TRBV9,TRBJ1-6,CASSDRQGGSPLHF